These T cell receptor beta chains were read from a single sample in a study of CD8+CD57+ T cells in acquired aplastic anemia. TCRdb independently ran MiXCR on the reads; one entry per CDR3 protein. This sample has 250,000 to 350,000 distinct CDR3 sequences, with 56% found just once. Sequencing used sorted CD4+, CD8+, or CD8+CD57+ T cells (not recorded which) from PBMCs. The origin of the receptors is a human donor with severe aplastic anemia or a healthy control (not recorded which). Each CDR3 is given with its conserved first and last residue. D genes are given only for firm matches. Size is omitted from some rows. Given values are once, few, many or a class for expanded clones.

d_call: TRBD2
clone_size: NA
j_call: TRBJ2-3
cdr3_length: 16
v_call: TRBV6-1
cdr3_aa: CASTGTSGGAGDTQYF
cdr3_nt: TGTGCCAGCACTGGGACTAGCGGGGGGGCAGGGGATACGCAGTATTTT

d_call: NA
clone_size: few
j_call: TRBJ2-1
cdr3_length: 15
v_call: TRBV28
cdr3_aa: CASRITGMYYNEQFF
cdr3_nt: TGTGCCAGCAGGATCACAGGGATGTATTATAATGAGCAGTTCTTC

d_call: NA
clone_size: many
j_call: TRBJ2-1
cdr3_length: 15
v_call: TRBV11-3
cdr3_aa: CASSRDGGPGNEQFF
cdr3_nt: TGTGCCAGCAGCAGAGATGGCGGACCGGGAAATGAGCAGTTCTTC

d_call: NA
clone_size: NA
j_call: TRBJ2-6
cdr3_length: 11
v_call: TRBV20-1
cdr3_aa: CSAGGANVLTF
cdr3_nt: TGCAGTGCTGGTGGGGCCAACGTCCTGACTTTC

d_call: NA
clone_size: many
j_call: TRBJ2-1
cdr3_length: 12
v_call: TRBV29-1
cdr3_aa: CSVPLANNEQFF
cdr3_nt: TGCAGCGTCCCCCTAGCGAACAATGAGCAGTTCTTC

d_call: NA
clone_size: NA
j_call: TRBJ1-2
cdr3_length: 15
v_call: TRBV28
cdr3_aa: CASSLPMGVDYGYTF
cdr3_nt: TGTGCCAGCAGTTTACCCATGGGGGTGGACTATGGCTACACCTTC

d_call: NA
clone_size: few
j_call: TRBJ2-3
cdr3_length: 14
v_call: TRBV7-8
cdr3_aa: CASSLATSTDTQYF
cdr3_nt: TGTGCCAGCAGCTTAGCGACTAGCACAGATACGCAGTATTTT

d_call: TRBD2
clone_size: NA
j_call: TRBJ2-5
cdr3_length: 14
v_call: TRBV15
cdr3_aa: CATSKRGGSETQYF
cdr3_nt: TGTGCCACCAGTAAGCGGGGGGGCTCAGAGACCCAGTACTTC

d_call: TRBD2
clone_size: NA
j_call: TRBJ2-5
cdr3_length: 15
v_call: TRBV2
cdr3_aa: CASSPTSGGFGTQYF
cdr3_nt: TGTGCCAGCAGCCCGACTAGCGGGGGGTTCGGGACCCAGTACTTC

d_call: TRBD1
clone_size: many
j_call: TRBJ1-4
cdr3_length: 14
v_call: TRBV5-1
cdr3_aa: CASGMGQGNEKLFF
cdr3_nt: TGCGCCAGCGGAATGGGACAGGGGAACGAAAAACTGTTTTTT

d_call: NA
clone_size: NA
j_call: TRBJ1-6
cdr3_length: 13
v_call: TRBV12-3/TRBV12-4
cdr3_aa: CASRPTPGTPLHF
cdr3_nt: TGTGCCAGCAGACCTACTCCCGGGACACCCCTCCACTTT

d_call: NA
clone_size: NA
j_call: TRBJ2-5
cdr3_length: 13
v_call: TRBV20-1
cdr3_aa: CSAQMSGQETQYF
cdr3_nt: TGCAGTGCTCAAATGTCCGGGCAAGAGACCCAGTACTTC

d_call: NA
clone_size: NA
j_call: TRBJ1-2
cdr3_length: 12
v_call: TRBV2
cdr3_aa: CASTGGGGGYTF
cdr3_nt: TGTGCCAGCACCGGCGGGGGGGGCGGCTACACCTTC

d_call: NA
clone_size: NA
j_call: TRBJ2-5
cdr3_length: 14
v_call: TRBV20-1
cdr3_aa: CSARGRVVGKTQYF
cdr3_nt: TGCAGTGCTAGAGGCAGGGTGGTCGGGAAGACCCAGTACTTC

d_call: NA
clone_size: NA
j_call: TRBJ1-1
cdr3_length: 11
v_call: TRBV5-5
cdr3_aa: CASSFGLLAFF
cdr3_nt: TGTGCCAGCAGCTTTGGACTACTAGCTTTCTTT

d_call: TRBD2
clone_size: few
j_call: TRBJ2-7
cdr3_length: 17
v_call: TRBV7-3
cdr3_aa: CASSSYTRGGRGYEQYF
cdr3_nt: TGTGCCAGCAGCTCGTATACCCGGGGGGGCAGGGGCTACGAGCAGTACTTC

d_call: TRBD1
clone_size: NA
j_call: TRBJ1-2
cdr3_length: 12
v_call: TRBV20-1
cdr3_aa: CSANRGDYGCTF
cdr3_nt: TGCAGTGCTAACAGGGGAGACTATGGCTGCACCTTC

d_call: NA
clone_size: many
j_call: TRBJ1-2
cdr3_length: 12
v_call: TRBV28
cdr3_aa: CASGRWGSGYTF
cdr3_nt: TGTGCCAGCGGGCGATGGGGATCTGGCTACACCTTC

d_call: NA
clone_size: many
j_call: TRBJ1-3
cdr3_length: 11
v_call: TRBV7-9
cdr3_aa: CASSFRNTIYF
cdr3_nt: TGTGCCAGCAGCTTCCGAAACACCATATATTTT

d_call: NA
clone_size: NA
j_call: TRBJ1-3
cdr3_length: 18
v_call: TRBV7-7
cdr3_aa: CASSRPKGAPVSGNTIYF
cdr3_nt: TGTGCTAGCAGCCGACCCAAGGGCGCTCCTGTCTCTGGAAACACCATATATTTT

d_call: TRBD1
clone_size: many
j_call: TRBJ2-5
cdr3_length: 13
v_call: TRBV20-1
cdr3_aa: CSAKATGIETQYF
cdr3_nt: TGCAGTGCTAAGGCGACAGGGATAGAGACCCAGTACTTC

d_call: NA
clone_size: NA
j_call: TRBJ2-7
cdr3_length: 15
v_call: TRBV20-1
cdr3_aa: CSARDFAGPAYEQYF
cdr3_nt: TGCAGTGCTAGAGATTTTGCGGGGCCAGCCTACGAGCAGTACTTC

d_call: TRBD2
clone_size: many
j_call: TRBJ2-2
cdr3_length: 16
v_call: TRBV5-1
cdr3_aa: CASSPGLAGAAGELFF
cdr3_nt: TGCGCCAGCAGCCCGGGACTAGCGGGGGCGGCCGGGGAGCTGTTTTTT

d_call: TRBD1
clone_size: many
j_call: TRBJ2-5
cdr3_length: 14
v_call: TRBV9
cdr3_aa: CASSPWTGEETQYF
cdr3_nt: TGTGCCAGCAGCCCGTGGACAGGGGAAGAGACCCAGTACTTC

d_call: TRBD1
clone_size: NA
j_call: TRBJ1-1
cdr3_length: 13
v_call: TRBV2
cdr3_aa: CAARGQINTEAFF
cdr3_nt: TGTGCAGCACGGGGACAGATAAACACTGAAGCTTTCTTT

d_call: NA
clone_size: NA
j_call: TRBJ2-2
cdr3_length: 13
v_call: TRBV7-6
cdr3_aa: CASSPRYTGELFF
cdr3_nt: TGTGCCAGCAGCCCGAGGTACACCGGGGAGCTGTTTTTT

d_call: TRBD2
clone_size: NA
j_call: TRBJ2-5
cdr3_length: 15
v_call: TRBV25-1
cdr3_aa: CASSEIGDYQETQYF
cdr3_nt: TGTGCCAGCAGTGAAATAGGGGACTATCAAGAGACCCAGTACTTC

d_call: TRBD2
clone_size: NA
j_call: TRBJ2-3
cdr3_length: 18
v_call: TRBV15
cdr3_aa: CATSKRTPGLLNADTQYF
cdr3_nt: TGTGCCACCAGCAAAAGGACCCCGGGACTACTGAACGCAGATACGCAGTATTTT

d_call: TRBD1
clone_size: NA
j_call: TRBJ1-6
cdr3_length: 14
v_call: TRBV12-5
cdr3_aa: CASGSGQGYSPLHF
cdr3_nt: TGTGCTAGTGGTTCAGGACAGGGGTATTCACCCCTCCACTTT

d_call: TRBD2
clone_size: NA
j_call: TRBJ2-5
cdr3_length: 14
v_call: TRBV7-2
cdr3_aa: CASRALAGSGTQYF
cdr3_nt: TGTGCCAGCAGGGCCCTAGCGGGGTCCGGGACCCAGTACTTC

d_call: NA
clone_size: NA
j_call: TRBJ2-7
cdr3_length: 16
v_call: TRBV9
cdr3_aa: CASSLAGPGNQPQQYF
cdr3_nt: TGTGCCAGCAGCTTGGCGGGGCCGGGCAATCAGCCCCAGCAGTACTTC

d_call: NA
clone_size: NA
j_call: TRBJ2-6
cdr3_length: 17
v_call: TRBV24-1
cdr3_aa: CATSDPRRATGANVLTF
cdr3_nt: TGTGCCACCAGTGATCCCCGCCGGGCCACTGGGGCCAACGTCCTGACTTTC

d_call: TRBD2
clone_size: NA
j_call: TRBJ2-5
cdr3_length: 15
v_call: TRBV15
cdr3_aa: CATSREVAGRETQYF
cdr3_nt: TGTGCCACCAGCAGAGAAGTAGCGGGGAGAGAGACCCAGTACTTC

d_call: NA
clone_size: many
j_call: TRBJ2-6
cdr3_length: 15
v_call: TRBV6-4
cdr3_aa: CASSESSSGANVLTF
cdr3_nt: TGTGCCAGCTCGGAGAGTAGCTCTGGGGCCAACGTCCTGACTTTC

d_call: TRBD1
clone_size: NA
j_call: TRBJ2-1
cdr3_length: 18
v_call: TRBV19
cdr3_aa: CASSIGPGGTGAYNEQSF
cdr3_nt: TGTGCCAGTAGTATAGGTCCGGGGGGGACAGGGGCCTACAATGAGCAGTCCTTC

d_call: TRBD2
clone_size: once
j_call: TRBJ2-5
cdr3_length: 17
v_call: TRBV7-9
cdr3_aa: CASSLGGGGSGIETQYF
cdr3_nt: TGTGCCAGCAGCTTAGGAGGCGGGGGGTCGGGGATTGAGACCCAGTACTTC

d_call: TRBD2
clone_size: once
j_call: TRBJ2-7
cdr3_length: 15
v_call: TRBV9
cdr3_aa: CASSPGGVAGGEQYF
cdr3_nt: TGTGCCAGCAGCCCCGGCGGAGTAGCGGGAGGTGAGCAGTACTTC

d_call: NA
clone_size: NA
j_call: TRBJ1-4
cdr3_length: 15
v_call: TRBV7-2
cdr3_aa: CASSLGPGRGGKLFF
cdr3_nt: TGTGCCAGCAGCTTAGGACCGGGTCGAGGAGGAAAACTGTTTTTT

d_call: NA
clone_size: NA
j_call: TRBJ2-2
cdr3_length: 14
v_call: TRBV19
cdr3_aa: CASSFRLGTGELFF
cdr3_nt: TGTGCCAGTAGTTTTCGGTTGGGAACCGGGGAGCTGTTTTTT

d_call: TRBD1
clone_size: many
j_call: TRBJ2-7
cdr3_length: 14
v_call: TRBV12-5
cdr3_aa: CASGDDRGRSEQYF
cdr3_nt: TGTGCTAGTGGAGACGACAGGGGGCGGTCAGAGCAGTACTTC

d_call: NA
clone_size: NA
j_call: TRBJ2-1
cdr3_length: 11
v_call: TRBV29-1
cdr3_aa: CSVDYPNEQSF
cdr3_nt: TGCAGCGTTGACTACCCGAATGAGCAGTCCTTC

d_call: NA
clone_size: many
j_call: TRBJ2-5
cdr3_length: 13
v_call: TRBV5-1
cdr3_aa: CASSIATEETQYF
cdr3_nt: TGCGCCAGCAGCATCGCTACCGAAGAGACCCAGTACTTC

d_call: TRBD2
clone_size: NA
j_call: TRBJ2-7
cdr3_length: 16
v_call: TRBV10-3
cdr3_aa: CAISGQDAGGPREQYF
cdr3_nt: TGTGCCATCAGTGGTCAGGATGCGGGGGGGCCTCGCGAGCAGTACTTC

d_call: TRBD2
clone_size: once
j_call: TRBJ2-3
cdr3_length: 16
v_call: TRBV7-8
cdr3_aa: CASSFGLAGGPDTQYF
cdr3_nt: TGTGCCAGCAGCTTCGGACTAGCGGGGGGGCCAGATACGCAGTATTTT

d_call: NA
clone_size: NA
j_call: TRBJ2-7
cdr3_length: 11
v_call: TRBV20-1
cdr3_aa: CSANRGGEQYF
cdr3_nt: TGCAGTGCCAACAGGGGAGGGGAGCAGTACTTC

d_call: TRBD2
clone_size: once
j_call: TRBJ2-7
cdr3_length: 14
v_call: TRBV14
cdr3_aa: CASSPASGSYEQYF
cdr3_nt: TGTGCCAGCAGCCCCGCTAGCGGGTCCTACGAGCAGTACTTC

d_call: TRBD1
clone_size: NA
j_call: TRBJ2-3
cdr3_length: 16
v_call: TRBV6-5
cdr3_aa: CASSYGLQGAGDTQYF
cdr3_nt: TGTGCCAGCAGTTACGGGCTACAGGGGGCGGGAGATACGCAGTATTTT

d_call: TRBD2
clone_size: NA
j_call: TRBJ2-3
cdr3_length: 16
v_call: TRBV6-2/TRBV6-3
cdr3_aa: CASSGRAGGSTDTQYF
cdr3_nt: TGTGCCAGCAGTGGGAGAGCGGGGGGTAGCACAGATACGCAGTATTTT

d_call: NA
clone_size: NA
j_call: TRBJ1-2
cdr3_length: 13
v_call: TRBV29-1
cdr3_aa: CSANGGANYGYTF
cdr3_nt: TGCAGCGCTAATGGGGGGGCTAACTATGGCTACACCTTC

d_call: TRBD1
clone_size: many
j_call: TRBJ1-6
cdr3_length: 16
v_call: TRBV5-1
cdr3_aa: CASSSGQSSYNSPLHF
cdr3_nt: TGCGCCAGCAGCTCGGGACAGAGCTCCTATAATTCACCCCTCCACTTT

d_call: NA
clone_size: NA
j_call: TRBJ1-2
cdr3_length: 12
v_call: TRBV2
cdr3_aa: CASRPGNQGYTF
cdr3_nt: TGTGCCAGCAGGCCGGGCAACCAGGGTTACACCTTC